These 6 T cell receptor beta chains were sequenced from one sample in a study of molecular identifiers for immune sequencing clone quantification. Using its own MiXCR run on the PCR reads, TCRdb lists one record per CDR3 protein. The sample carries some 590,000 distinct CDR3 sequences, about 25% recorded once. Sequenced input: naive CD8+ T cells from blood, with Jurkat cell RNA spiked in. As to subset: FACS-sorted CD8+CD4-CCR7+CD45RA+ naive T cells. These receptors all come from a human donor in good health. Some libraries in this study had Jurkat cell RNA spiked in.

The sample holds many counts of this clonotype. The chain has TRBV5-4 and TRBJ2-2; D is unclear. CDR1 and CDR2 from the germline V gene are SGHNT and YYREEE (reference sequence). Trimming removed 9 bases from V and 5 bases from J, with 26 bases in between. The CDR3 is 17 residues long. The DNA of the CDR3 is TGTGCCACCGACCGGCGCGAGGCGGCCACTCCAACCGGGGAGCTGTTTTTT. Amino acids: CATDRREAATPTGELFF.

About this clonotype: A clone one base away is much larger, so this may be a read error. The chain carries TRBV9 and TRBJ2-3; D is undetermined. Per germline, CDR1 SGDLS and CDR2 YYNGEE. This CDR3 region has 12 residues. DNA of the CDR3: TGTGCCAGCTGCGTAGCTGGAGATACGCAGTATTTT. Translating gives CASCVAGDTQYF.

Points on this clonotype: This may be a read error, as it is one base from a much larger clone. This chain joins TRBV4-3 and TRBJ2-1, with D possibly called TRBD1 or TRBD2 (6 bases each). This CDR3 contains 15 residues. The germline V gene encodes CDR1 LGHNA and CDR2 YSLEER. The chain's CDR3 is CANSQVRGPYNEQFF. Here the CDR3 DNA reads TGCGCCAACAGCCAAGTCCGGGGGCCCTACAATGAGCAGTTCTTC.

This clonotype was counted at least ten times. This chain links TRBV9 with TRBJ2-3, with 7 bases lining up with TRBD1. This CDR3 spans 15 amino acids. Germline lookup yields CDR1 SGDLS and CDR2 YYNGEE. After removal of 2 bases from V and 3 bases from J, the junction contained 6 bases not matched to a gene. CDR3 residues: CASSVTGEWTDTQYF. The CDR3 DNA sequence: TGTGCCAGCAGCGTCACAGGGGAATGGACAGATACGCAGTATTTT.

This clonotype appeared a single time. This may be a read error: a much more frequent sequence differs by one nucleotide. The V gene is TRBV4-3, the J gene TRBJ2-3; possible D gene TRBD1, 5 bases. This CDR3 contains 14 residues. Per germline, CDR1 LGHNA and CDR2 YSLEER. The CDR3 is CASSQDQTTGTQYF. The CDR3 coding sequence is TGCGCCAGCAGCCAAGATCAGACAACAGGTACGCAGTATTTT.

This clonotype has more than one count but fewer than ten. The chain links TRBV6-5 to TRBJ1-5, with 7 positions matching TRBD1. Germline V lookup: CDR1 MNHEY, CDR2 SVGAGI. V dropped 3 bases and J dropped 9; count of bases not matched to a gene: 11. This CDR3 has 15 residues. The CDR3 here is CASSYGTGVGVPQHF. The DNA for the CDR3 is TGTGCCAGCAGTTATGGAACAGGGGTAGGTGTGCCCCAGCATTTT.